These T cell receptor beta chains were read from a single sample in a study of PD-L1 blockade in urothelial cancer. Produced via immunoSEQ multiplex PCR; TCRdb's table is partial and in-frame only. The table shows 55,000 to 70,000 clones, with roughly 86% occurring only once. This material consisted of PBMCs, taken around atezolizumab (anti-PD-L1) treatment. Receptors originate from a man over 45 with urothelial cancer. The CDR3 runs from the conserved cysteine through the conserved F or W.

v_gene: TRBV12-1
j_gene: TRBJ1-3
CDR3aa: CASSFRSGSGNTIYF

v_gene: TRBV19
j_gene: TRBJ1-1
CDR3aa: CASRDRGVAFF

v_gene: TRBV27
j_gene: TRBJ2-7
CDR3aa: CASRGLASYEQYF

v_gene: TRBV21-1
j_gene: TRBJ2-7
CDR3aa: CASSKATGQVFYEQYF

v_gene: TRBV15
j_gene: TRBJ2-7
CDR3aa: CATSRPGQGTYEQYF

v_gene: TRBV6-4
j_gene: TRBJ2-1
CDR3aa: CASSDSAESYNEQFF

v_gene: TRBV6-1
j_gene: TRBJ2-3
CDR3aa: CATQWEGALADTQYF

v_gene: TRBV30
j_gene: TRBJ2-1
CDR3aa: CAWSSGTRYNEQFF

v_gene: TRBV28
j_gene: TRBJ2-7
CDR3aa: CASRQGAHEQYF

v_gene: TRBV18
j_gene: TRBJ2-1
CDR3aa: CASSPLQNEQFF

v_gene: TRBV28
j_gene: TRBJ1-1
CDR3aa: CASSLSGGSTEAFF

v_gene: TRBV14
j_gene: TRBJ2-7
CDR3aa: CASSRGWELNEQYF

v_gene: TRBV6-5
j_gene: TRBJ1-2
CDR3aa: CASSYLGTGGSDGYTF

v_gene: TRBV5-1
j_gene: TRBJ2-7
CDR3aa: CASSLGVSGYEQYF

v_gene: TRBV5-1
j_gene: TRBJ2-7
CDR3aa: CASSMTGLEDEQYF

v_gene: TRBV6-6
j_gene: TRBJ2-7
CDR3aa: CASSPWGTSSYEQYF

v_gene: TRBV7-9
j_gene: TRBJ1-1
CDR3aa: CASSFLETEAFF

v_gene: TRBV9
j_gene: TRBJ2-1
CDR3aa: CASSVGESEQFF

v_gene: TRBV28
j_gene: TRBJ1-1
CDR3aa: CASSLITGVSEAFF

v_gene: TRBV5-1
j_gene: TRBJ2-7
CDR3aa: CASSLLQGAYEQYF

v_gene: TRBV15
j_gene: TRBJ1-4
CDR3aa: CATSRGGQGSEKLFF

v_gene: TRBV7-3
j_gene: TRBJ2-1
CDR3aa: CASSPGSYNEQFF

v_gene: TRBV14
j_gene: TRBJ1-6
CDR3aa: CASSHTRNSPLHF

v_gene: TRBV7-9
j_gene: TRBJ2-7
CDR3aa: CASSPMRSYEQYF

v_gene: TRBV5-1
j_gene: TRBJ2-2
CDR3aa: CASSTGLAGKDTGELFF

v_gene: TRBV5-1
j_gene: TRBJ2-7
CDR3aa: CASRLSSGRYEQYF